This T cell receptor beta chain was sequenced in a study of blood T cell repertoires in COVID-19. This table comes from immunoSEQ multiplex PCR, and its TCRdb copy is limited to in-frame clones, with some not included. Of about 250,000 clones listed, more than 80% were seen once; the top ten hold roughly 2.3%. Looked up from germline, CDR1 is LGHDT and CDR2 is YNNKEL (reference sequence). V lost 1 base to trimming and J lost 4 bases, with 19 bases between them. The CDR3 runs to 17 residues. The sequence was collected from a young woman who had recovered from COVID-19. Sequencing was carried out using PBMCs or T cells enriched from blood (not recorded which). The rearrangement uses TRBV3-1 (or the pseudogene TRBV3-2) and TRBJ1-1; TRBD1 might be the D (6 bases). The DNA of the CDR3 is TGTGCCAGCAGCCAAGGGGGAGGGGCAGGGGTGGCCACTGAAGCTTTCTTT. Its protein is CASSQGGGAGVATEAFF.